Here is one T cell receptor (beta chain) with its context. Its specificity is not known. This entry belongs to a study of identical twins. A template switching step contributed a universal primer site, while unique molecular identifiers were present in the cDNA. TCRdb redid the calling of the 5' RACE reads with MiXCR, one entry per CDR3 protein. The sample lists around 1.7 million distinct CDR3 sequences, 25% to 35% occurring once. Whole-study results and caveats: Insertion counts were lower in abundant cord blood beta clonotypes, a trend that memory repertoires did not show.

Germline V gene sequence: CDR1 MNHEY, CDR2 SMNVEV (reference sequence). The ends were cut back, 3 bases at V and 0 bases at J, with 15 bases in the middle. There are 16 residues in the CDR3. There were only healthy Caucasians among the donors. The chain recombines TRBV27 with TRBJ2-7; maybe TRBD2 (5 bases). Material for sequencing was cord blood. The sequence was obtained from a newborn girl in good health. The CDR3 is CASSLVRSGSSYEQYF. CDR3 DNA: TGTGCCAGCAGTTTGGTTCGGTCGGGGAGCTCCTACGAGCAGTACTTC.